The text below deals with one TCR beta chain. Its antigen remains unidentified. The record has no base qualities; no much larger clone is one base away. TCRbeta CDR3 regions were amplified from genomic DNA using the immunoSEQ Assay, a bias-controlled multiplex PCR. The paper's data handling went like this. The number of nucleated cells in each sample was estimated from the amplification of reference gene primers within the assay. To quantify the absolute abundance of each unique TCRbeta CDR3 rearrangement, sequence reads were collapsed and filtered. Productive Simpson clonality was computed per sample as the square root of Simpson's diversity index over productive rearrangements. This is the immuneACCESS table as TCRdb keeps it, with only in-frame sequences that have V and J called. A part of the clones is gone; compared with another copy, unresolved V genes explain less than half, and the rest is unexplained. V, J and clone size are those of that table, while D and trimming were read from the DNA. The sample records under 250,000 clones, about four fifths of which are singletons. The ten largest clonotypes hold roughly 9.4% of the sample.

The data originate from a study of blood T cell repertoires in COVID-19 (dated by TCRdb to 2018 to 2021). About the study as a whole: Samples from collaborators originated in the United States, Italy and Spain and spanned both the acute and convalescent phases of COVID-19. The prospective study material was composed of cDNA or gDNA derived from T cells, B-cell-depleted T cells, or PBMCs. The dataset comprised deeply sampled blood TCRbeta repertoires from subjects exposed to, actively infected with, or recovered from COVID-19. The repertoires were made available in a free public database intended to serve as a resource for research on the immune response to SARS-CoV-2. The samples were drawn from two sources: the first 160 participants of the ongoing ImmuneRACE study, and 1,200 or so subjects contributed by 6 global collaborators. Nearly every sample came with metadata listing a de-identified subject ID, COVID-19 status, age in years and sex. Where available, HLA class I and class II types were taken from metadata supplied by the sample provider and were not determined by assay-based typing.

Here is what the overall study found, with its caveats: Clinical and demographic metadata were provided uncurated, with the amount varying by source and participant.

Trimming removed 2 bases from V and 8 bases from J, leaving 7 bases between the germline ends. As encoded in the germline V gene, CDR1 is SGHTA while CDR2 is FQGNSA. CDR3 length: 12 amino acids, cysteine to phenylalanine. Just the 36-base CDR3 DNA is kept, in frame starting at base 1. Whole blood was collected in K2EDTA tubes by collaborating institutions according to the institutions' own protocols. Collaborator samples were shipped for TCRbeta analysis as frozen whole blood, isolated PBMCs, or DNA extracted from either sample type. Specimen: peripheral blood. The V and J genes are TRBV7-2 and TRBJ2-1, with TRBD2 perhaps the D gene, on 5 matching bases. This TCR was recovered from a man between 35 and 55 years old with active or convalescent COVID-19. DNA sequence: TGTGCCAGCAGCTTACGAGGGTATGAGCAGTTCTTC. The encoded protein is CASSLRGYEQFF.